This T cell receptor (beta chain) was profiled in a study of T cell responses to AZD1222 COVID-19 vaccine. Findings and limits, study-wide: Clonal diversity was possibly underestimated, and white British individuals and females predominated among donors. Reportedly, nearly half of unique spike TCRs recognized epitopes outside B.1.351/B.1.1.7 mutations.

Comment on this clone: Its antigen is currently unknown.

Generated by immunoSEQ multiplex PCR, the TCRdb table keeps only in-frame clones and is missing some. Of approximately 150,000 clones in the sample, approximately 90% were seen once. V was pared by 1 base and J by 8 bases, with 14 bases of the junction left unmatched. CDR1 and CDR2 (germline): SGHTA, FQGNSA. The CDR3 is made up of 18 amino acids. The receptor was isolated from an adult who received the AZD1222 COVID-19 vaccine. This rearrangement joins TRBV7-2 to TRBJ2-1, with 10 positions matching TRBD2. The sequencing here drew on peripheral blood, taken 28 days after the second AZD1222 dose. The CDR3 nucleotides read TGTGCCAGCAGCTTAGACCTAGCGGGGGCTATTTTAAAGCATGAGCAGTTCTTC. It yields the protein CASSLDLAGAILKHEQFF. The full variable domain, rest sourced from reference TRBV7-2 and TRBJ2-1, is GAGVSQSPSNKVTEKGKDVELRCDPISGHTALYWYRQSLGQGLEFLIYFQGNSAPDKSGLPSDRFSAERTGGSVSTLTIQRTQQEDSAVYLCASSLDLAGAILKHEQFFGPGTRLTVL.